Below are 10 T cell receptor beta chains sequenced from a single sample in a study of T cells in Graves' hyperthyroidism and ophthalmopathy. TCR beta CDR3 sequences were amplified from RNA transcripts. HTBI primers drove first-round RT-PCR of the TCR CDR3. A single record per CDR3 protein comes from TCRdb applying MiXCR to the multiplex PCR reads. The sample has roughly 570,000 distinct CDR3 sequences, approximately 15% seen once. The sequencing input was blood. These receptors were obtained from a woman aged 25 to 39 with Graves' hyperthyroidism.

This clonotype came up a few times. V and J are TRBV6-1 and TRBJ1-1; possible D gene TRBD1, 5 bases. Germline V gives CDR1 MNHNS, CDR2 SASEGT. Trimming shortened V by 6 bases and J by 8 bases, and 16 bases separated the two germline ends. CDR3 size: 13 residues. The CDR3 protein is CASSPGQGLEAFF. CDR3 DNA: TGTGCCAGCAGCCCGGGGCAGGGATTAGAAGCTTTCTTT.

This clonotype was observed a few times. This rearrangement joins TRBV20-1 to TRBJ2-3; no reliable D call. V gave up 5 bases and J gave up 2 bases, with 11 bases separating them. This CDR3 contains 13 residues. Germline-derived CDR1 and CDR2 are DFQATT and SNEGSKA (reference sequence). CDR3 nucleotides: TGCAGTGCTGTGGCGCATGTCACAGATACGCAGTATTTT. Its protein product is CSAVAHVTDTQYF.

The rearrangement joins TRBV7-6 to TRBJ2-2; a possible D gene is TRBD2 (5 bases). Looked up from germline, CDR1 is SGHVS and CDR2 is FNYEAQ. The CDR3 is 14 amino acids. Between the trimmed V and J ends, which lost 5 bases and 6 bases, there was a span of 13 bases. The CDR3 DNA follows: TGTGCCAGCAGCCCAATCGCGGGTTCCGGGGAGCTGTTTTTT. The encoded protein is CASSPIAGSGELFF.

This clonotype was counted many times. V gene TRBV9 combines with J gene TRBJ2-7, with a tentative D call TRBD2 (6 bases). Trimming shortened V by 0 bases and J by 2 bases, and 12 bases separated the two germline ends. Germline CDR1 and CDR2: SGDLS and YYNGEE. CDR3 length: 15 amino acids. This CDR3 is CASSVGQGGTYEQYF. The CDR3 coding sequence is TGTGCCAGCAGCGTAGGGCAGGGAGGTACCTACGAGCAGTACTTC.

This clonotype has a count of ten or more. V and J are TRBV6-1 and TRBJ2-3; the D is unclear. V was pared by 6 bases and J by 7 bases, with 8 bases between. This CDR3 has 11 amino acids. The germline gives CDR1 MNHNS, CDR2 SASEGT. CDR3 protein: CASSSEHTQYF. DNA for the CDR3: TGTGCCAGCAGCAGCGAACATACGCAGTATTTT.

The V gene is TRBV20-1, the J gene TRBJ2-1, with a possible D match to TRBD2 (6 bases). Germline assignment: CDR1 DFQATT and CDR2 SNEGSKA (reference sequence). Trimming removed 3 bases at V and 0 bases at J, with 12 bases between. This CDR3 spans 15 amino acids. The CDR3 DNA is TGCAGTGCTAGCAGGCGGCGGGACTCCTACAATGAGCAGTTCTTC. Its translation is CSASRRRDSYNEQFF.

This clonotype was counted at least ten times. The J gene is TRBJ1-5, the V gene TRBV10-3; D remains ambiguous. This CDR3 has 15 amino acids. V shed 0 bases and J shed 0 bases, with 6 bases lying between them. Per the germline V gene, CDR1 is ENHRY and CDR2 is SYGVKD. CDR3 residues: CAISESRYSNQPQHF. The CDR3 DNA reads as TGTGCCATCAGTGAGTCGAGGTATAGCAATCAGCCCCAGCATTTT.

This clonotype has at least ten counts. V usage is TRBV20-1 and J usage is TRBJ2-1; maybe TRBD2 (6 bases). Germline V lookup: CDR1 DFQATT, CDR2 SNEGSKA (reference sequence). The germline V and J ends were trimmed by 3 bases and 5 bases, with 17 bases remaining between them. CDR3 length: 15 residues. The CDR3 region is CSARFLRRGHNEQFF. In nucleotides, the CDR3 is TGCAGTGCTAGGTTTTTGAGGAGGGGTCACAATGAGCAGTTCTTC.

The chain combines TRBV6-9 with TRBJ2-7; D gene unclear. This CDR3 region has 14 residues. Deletions cut 3 bases from V and 3 bases from J, with 12 bases between. CDR1 and CDR2 from the germline V gene are MNHGY and SVAAGI. CDR3 nucleotides: TGTGCCAGCAGTTACAGGACGGAACTCTACGAGCAGTACTTC. Its translation: CASSYRTELYEQYF.

The chain joins TRBV20-1 to TRBJ2-7, with D perhaps matching TRBD1 (5 bases). The V gene's germline CDR1 is DFQATT and CDR2 SNEGSKA (reference sequence). Trimming shortened V by 0 bases and J by 0 bases, and 12 bases separated the two germline ends. The CDR3 contains 15 residues. The CDR3 spells CSARDLTGSSYEQYF. CDR3 coding DNA: TGCAGTGCTAGAGATCTTACAGGTAGCTCCTACGAGCAGTACTTC.